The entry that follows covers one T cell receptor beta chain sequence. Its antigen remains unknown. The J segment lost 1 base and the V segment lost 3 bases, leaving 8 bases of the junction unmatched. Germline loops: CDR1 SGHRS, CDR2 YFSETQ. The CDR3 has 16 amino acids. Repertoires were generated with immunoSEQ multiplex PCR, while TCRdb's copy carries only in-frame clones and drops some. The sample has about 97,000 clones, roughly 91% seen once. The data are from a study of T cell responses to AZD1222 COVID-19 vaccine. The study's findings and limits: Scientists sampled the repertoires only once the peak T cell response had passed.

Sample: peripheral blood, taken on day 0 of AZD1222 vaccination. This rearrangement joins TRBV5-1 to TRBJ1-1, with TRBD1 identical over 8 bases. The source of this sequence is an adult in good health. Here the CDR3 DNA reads TGCGCCAGCAGCTCCTCCACGACAGGGGCGAACACTGAAGCTTTCTTT. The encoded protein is CASSSSTTGANTEAFF.